The rows below give T cell receptor beta chains drawn from one sample of a study of blood T cells in healthy people across ages. TCRdb reanalysed the 5' RACE reads using MiXCR and keeps one entry per CDR3 protein. The data show approximately 880,000 distinct CDR3 sequences, with roughly 50% seen just once and around an eighth held by the top ten. Material for sequencing was blood. These receptors were taken from a man between 25 and 39 years old in good health. CDR3s include the opening cysteine and the closing phenylalanine or tryptophan. D genes are given only for firm matches. The listing skips clone size in some rows; elsewhere it reads once, few, many or a size class.

j_gene,v_gene,abundance,d_gene,CDR3aa,CDR3nt
TRBJ2-4,TRBV29-1,NA,NA,CSVVRMAGTTGNIQYF,TGCAGCGTTGTTCGTATGGCGGGGACAACTGGAAACATTCAGTACTTC
TRBJ2-3,TRBV14,NA,NA,CASSQGIWTQYF,TGTGCCAGCAGCCAAGGCATCTGGACGCAGTATTTT
TRBJ1-1,TRBV4-1,NA,TRBD1,CASSRLGGQRTEAFF,TGCGCCAGCAGCCGGCTAGGGGGCCAGAGGACTGAAGCTTTCTTT
TRBJ2-4,TRBV2,NA,NA,CASSGDKQAELLAKNIQYF,TGTGCCAGCAGTGGGGACAAGCAGGCTGAATTACTAGCCAAAAACATTCAGTACTTC
TRBJ2-6,TRBV12-3/TRBV12-4,many,NA,CASSLTGSGANVLTF,TGTGCCAGCAGTTTAACGGGATCTGGGGCCAACGTCCTGACTTTC
TRBJ1-2,TRBV2,NA,NA,CASTLYLGAGDGYTF,TGTGCCAGCACCTTATACTTAGGGGCCGGTGATGGCTACACCTTC
TRBJ1-5,TRBV4-3,NA,NA,CASSQDARQPQHF,TGCGCCAGCAGCCAAGACGCTCGTCAGCCCCAGCATTTT
TRBJ1-1,TRBV4-2,NA,NA,CASSQEWAVEAFF,TGTGCCAGCAGCCAAGAGTGGGCTGTTGAAGCTTTCTTT
TRBJ1-1,TRBV2,NA,NA,CASMAGLGATEAFF,TGTGCCAGCATGGCAGGGCTGGGGGCCACTGAAGCTTTCTTT
TRBJ1-1,TRBV9,NA,NA,CASSSIGRTEAFF,TGTGCCAGCAGCTCGATAGGACGCACCGAAGCTTTCTTT
TRBJ2-3,TRBV5-1,few,TRBD1,CASSWGQGPTDTQYF,TGCGCCAGCAGCTGGGGACAGGGACCCACAGATACGCAGTATTTT
TRBJ2-3,TRBV29-1,many,TRBD2,CSVVLAGTTDTQYF,TGCAGCGTCGTCCTAGCGGGGACGACAGATACGCAGTATTTT
TRBJ2-7,TRBV11-1,few,NA,CASSLAIGTGSSYEQYF,TGTGCCAGCAGCTTAGCGATTGGGACGGGAAGCTCCTACGAGCAGTACTTC
TRBJ2-5,TRBV27,NA,TRBD1,CASRKQGNLQETQYF,TGTGCCAGCAGGAAACAGGGGAACCTTCAAGAGACCCAGTACTTC
TRBJ1-5,TRBV6-2/TRBV6-3,few,NA,CASNLQEGIQPQHF,TGTGCCAGCAATCTCCAGGAGGGGATCCAGCCCCAGCATTTT
TRBJ2-7,TRBV14,few,NA,CASSQEAGAYEQYF,TGTGCCAGCAGCCAAGAGGCGGGCGCCTACGAGCAGTACTTC
TRBJ2-1,TRBV18,NA,TRBD2,CASSPPWTSGSNEQFF,TGTGCCAGCTCACCACCTTGGACTAGCGGGAGTAATGAGCAGTTCTTC
TRBJ2-1,TRBV9,many,NA,CASSVRTGRNSYNEQFF,TGTGCCAGCAGCGTCCGTACAGGGCGGAATTCCTACAATGAGCAGTTCTTC
TRBJ2-1,TRBV12-3/TRBV12-4,few,TRBD2,CASSSELAPHNEQFF,TGTGCCAGCAGTTCAGAACTAGCGCCTCACAATGAGCAGTTCTTC
TRBJ2-1,TRBV7-9,NA,TRBD1,CASSGDSSSYNEQFF,TGTGCCAGCAGCGGGGACAGCAGCTCCTACAATGAGCAGTTCTTC
TRBJ2-7,TRBV6-5,NA,NA,CASSSRRTGGYEQYF,TGTGCCAGCAGTTCGAGACGGACGGGTGGGTACGAGCAGTACTTC
TRBJ2-4,TRBV18,NA,NA,CASSPGQQNIQYF,TGTGCCAGCTCACCAGGACAGCAAAACATTCAGTACTTC
TRBJ2-3,TRBV15,NA,NA,CATSSPTGAPADTQYF,TGTGCCACCAGCAGCCCGACTGGGGCTCCGGCAGATACGCAGTATTTT
TRBJ1-6,TRBV29-1,few,NA,CSVGRSYNSPLHF,TGCAGCGTCGGGCGGTCCTATAATTCACCCCTCCACTTT
TRBJ2-1,TRBV20-1,NA,TRBD1,CSAREGQVYNEQFF,TGCAGTGCCAGGGAAGGACAGGTATACAATGAGCAGTTCTTC
TRBJ1-5,TRBV30,NA,TRBD1,CAWSVSRTGGGNQPQHF,TGTGCCTGGAGTGTATCAAGGACAGGGGGCGGCAATCAGCCCCAGCATTTT
TRBJ2-5,TRBV6-5,many,TRBD1,CASSLQGNQETQYF,TGTGCCAGCAGCCTACAGGGGAACCAAGAGACCCAGTACTTC
TRBJ1-4,TRBV3-1,NA,NA,CASGRLVNEKLFF,TGTGCCAGCGGCCGCCTGGTTAATGAAAAACTGTTTTTT
TRBJ1-1,TRBV4-1,NA,NA,CASSPVDRLNTEAFF,TGCGCCAGCAGCCCAGTTGACAGGTTGAACACTGAAGCTTTCTTT
TRBJ2-3,TRBV12-3/TRBV12-4,few,NA,CATRRVRTDTQYF,TGTGCCACCCGGAGAGTGAGAACAGATACGCAGTATTTT